The 24 T cell receptor beta chains reported below all come from one sample, sequenced in a study of T cell changes during pregnancy in multiple sclerosis. The table came from immunoSEQ multiplex PCR; TCRdb's copy has only in-frame clones and leaves some out. The repertoire holds around 95,000 clones, with 85% to 95% as singletons. This material consisted of peripheral blood, taken after pregnancy. The receptor source for this set is a female donor in good health, enrolled as a control in a pregnancy study.

The V gene is TRBV10-3, the J gene TRBJ1-1; 7 bases map to TRBD1. Trimming cost V 8 bases and J 5 bases; bases outside gene matches: 14. The CDR3 is made up of 15 amino acids. Germline loops: CDR1 ENHRY, CDR2 SYGVKD. CDR3 nucleotide sequence: TGTGCCATCCGTCTCGAGGGGGCGATAACGACTGAAGCTTTCTTT. It codes for CAIRLEGAITTEAFF.

This chain connects TRBV5-4 to TRBJ1-4; D gene unclear. The CDR3 consists of 14 residues. Germline V gene data show CDR1 as SGHNT and CDR2 as YYREEE (reference sequence). V lost 4 bases, J lost 7 bases, and 14 bases lay in between. CDR3 DNA: TGTGCCAGCAGCCAACGCGGTGGTGGTGAAAAACTGTTTTTT. Protein product: CASSQRGGGEKLFF.

This clone has a single count. J is TRBJ1-1 and V is TRBV6-5; no clear D. The V gene's germline CDR1 is MNHEY and CDR2 SVGAGI. Trimming left V 0 bases short and J 4 bases short, with 12 bases between. The CDR3 runs 15 residues. CDR3 in DNA: TGTGCCAGCAGTTACTCGACCGGGATGGGCACTGAAGCTTTCTTT. Its translation: CASSYSTGMGTEAFF.

The chain combines TRBV7-9 with TRBJ2-2; D is uncertain. This CDR3 region has 13 residues. The germline V and J ends were trimmed by 10 bases and 2 bases, with 11 bases remaining between them. Germline CDR1 is SEHNR and CDR2 is FQNEAQ (reference sequence). The CDR3 coding sequence is TGTGCCATTAGCATTGTAAACACCGGGGAGCTGTTTTTT. Its protein is CAISIVNTGELFF.

This clone appeared once. The chain combines TRBV7-2 with TRBJ2-7, with a possible D match to TRBD2 (6 bases). Germline assignment: CDR1 SGHTA and CDR2 FQGNSA. Trimming left V 1 base short and J 1 base short, with 11 bases between. The CDR3 totals 15 residues. CDR3: CASSLGLGGSYEQYF. Here the CDR3 DNA reads TGTGCCAGCAGCTTAGGGCTTGGGGGGTCCTACGAGCAGTACTTC.

The chain combines TRBV27 with TRBJ2-3; the D is unclear. Looked up from germline, CDR1 is MNHEY and CDR2 is SMNVEV (reference sequence). The CDR3 loop spans 16 amino acids. The germline V and J ends were trimmed by 3 bases and 1 base, with 14 bases remaining between them. The CDR3 DNA sequence: TGTGCCAGCAGTTTCGGCTCACAGCTCCGCACAGATACGCAGTATTTT. Translated, it gives CASSFGSQLRTDTQYF.

The chain links TRBV19 to TRBJ2-3; 10 bases agree with TRBD1. CDR3 size: 14 residues. The V gene's germline CDR1 is LNHDA and CDR2 SQIVND (reference sequence). The ends lost 6 bases at V and 7 bases at J; junction bases unmatched: 7. This CDR3 is CASSERDRGYTQYF. CDR3 bases: TGTGCCAGTAGCGAGAGGGACAGGGGATATACGCAGTATTTT.

The chain links TRBV4-1 to TRBJ1-2; 7 bases align to TRBD1. Unmatched junction bases numbered 3, after V lost 4 bases and J lost 1 base. Per the germline V gene, CDR1 is MGHRA and CDR2 is YSYEKL. This CDR3 is 14 amino acids long. CDR3: CASSPGQNNYGYTF. The CDR3 nucleotides read TGCGCCAGCAGCCCGGGACAGAATAACTATGGCTACACCTTC.

This sequence joins TRBV9 and TRBJ2-5; D gene unclear. The V end was cut by 0 bases, the J end by 1 base, with 7 bases between. Germline V gene sequence: CDR1 SGDLS, CDR2 YYNGEE. The CDR3 loop spans 14 amino acids. CDR3: CASSVGAFQETQYF. The CDR3 DNA reads as TGTGCCAGCAGCGTAGGTGCGTTCCAAGAGACCCAGTACTTC.

The V gene is TRBV18, the J gene TRBJ1-1; 7 nucleotides line up with TRBD1. Germline V CDR1 and CDR2: KGHSH, LQKENI. The CDR3 totals 14 residues. Trimming cost V 4 bases and J 1 base; bases outside gene matches: 3. The CDR3 region is CASSQNRGNTEAFF. CDR3 DNA sequence: TGTGCCAGCTCACAAAACAGGGGGAACACTGAAGCTTTCTTT.

The rearrangement joins TRBV28 to TRBJ1-4; D unclear. Looked up from germline, CDR1 is MDHEN and CDR2 is SYDVKM. The germline V and J ends were trimmed by 2 bases and 8 bases, with 6 bases remaining between them. The CDR3 is 12 amino acids. The CDR3 is CASSLIEEKLFF. In nucleotides, the CDR3 is TGTGCCAGCAGTTTAATTGAGGAAAAACTGTTTTTT.

Only one count was recorded for this clone. The chain uses TRBV2 and TRBJ2-5, with D tentatively TRBD2 (6 bases). This CDR3 has 15 amino acids. CDR1 is SNHLY, CDR2 FYNNEI, per germline. Trimming removed 7 bases at V and 4 bases at J, with 19 bases between. CDR3 in DNA: TGTGCCAGCAATGGACCTCCGGGACTCCCAGAGACCCAGTACTTC. Amino acids: CASNGPPGLPETQYF.

The rearrangement uses TRBV30 and TRBJ1-1; D remains ambiguous. Germline V gene data show CDR1 as GTSNPN and CDR2 as SVGIG (reference sequence). This CDR3 is built from 11 residues. The V and J ends lost 7 bases and 6 bases respectively, with 12 bases between them. The CDR3 region has the DNA TGTGCCTACCAGGAGAGGGCTGAAGCTTTCTTT. Amino acid sequence: CAYQERAEAFF.

This clone is a singleton in its sample. This rearrangement joins TRBV2 to TRBJ2-2; tentative D call: TRBD2 (5 bases). The germline V gene has CDR1 SNHLY and CDR2 FYNNEI. The CDR3 loop spans 15 amino acids. The V gene lost 7 bases and the J gene lost 5 bases, with 17 bases spanning the gap. This CDR3 is CASNAESAATGELFF. As DNA, the CDR3 is TGTGCCAGCAATGCCGAGTCAGCGGCGACCGGGGAGCTGTTTTTT.

The V gene is TRBV19, the J gene TRBJ2-5; 9 bases fit TRBD1. V lost 10 bases, J lost 5 bases, and 11 bases stayed unmatched. Germline lookup yields CDR1 LNHDA and CDR2 SQIVND (reference sequence). CDR3 size: 14 residues. CDR3 DNA: TGTGCCACGGGACAGGGACTGGGATTGGAGACCCAGTACTTC. Its protein is CATGQGLGLETQYF.

The genes are TRBV11-3 and TRBJ2-1; D is ambiguous. Between the trimmed V and J ends, which lost 5 bases and 6 bases, there was a span of 8 bases. Germline V CDR1 and CDR2: SGHNT, YENEEA. CDR3 length: 12 residues. The CDR3 spells CASSNLFNEQFF. CDR3 nucleotides: TGTGCCAGCAGCAATCTATTCAATGAGCAGTTCTTC.

This rearrangement joins TRBV2 to TRBJ2-1; 11 bases align to TRBD2. Germline assignment: CDR1 SNHLY and CDR2 FYNNEI. The V and J ends lost 5 bases and 4 bases, in that order; junction bases with no gene match: 10. This CDR3 is built from 17 residues. The CDR3 nucleotides are TGTGCCAGCAGTCGTAGGCCTGGGACTAGCGGATACAATGAGCAGTTCTTC. This translates into CASSRRPGTSGYNEQFF.

The chain carries TRBV7-9 and TRBJ1-4; 7 nucleotides line up with TRBD1. V trimming: 4 bases; J trimming: 6 bases; junction bases outside the gene matches: 8. This CDR3 spans 15 amino acids. Per the germline V gene, CDR1 is SEHNR and CDR2 is FQNEAQ (reference sequence). In DNA form, the CDR3 reads TGTGCCAGCAGCTCAGGACAGGCGGGCGATGAAAAACTGTTTTTT. Its translation is CASSSGQAGDEKLFF.

The gene calls are TRBV27 and TRBJ1-1; D is uncertain. The V end lost 4 bases, the J end lost 1 base, and 10 bases lay between the germline ends. Germline CDR1 reads MNHEY; CDR2 reads SMNVEV (reference sequence). The CDR3 is made up of 14 amino acids. For the CDR3, the DNA is TGTGCCAGCAGTTCTGTACAGAAGAACACTGAAGCTTTCTTT. Amino acids: CASSSVQKNTEAFF.

J is TRBJ1-5 and V is TRBV28; D is possibly TRBD1 (5 bases). The CDR3 spans 15 residues. V gave up 7 bases and J gave up 2 bases, with 15 bases separating them. Germline V gene sequence: CDR1 MDHEN, CDR2 SYDVKM. In nucleotides, the CDR3 is TGTGCCAGCAATTTTGGGGGGGAACGCAATCAGCCCCAGCATTTT. It translates to CASNFGGERNQPQHF.

This clone occurred once. The CDR3 here is CASSQDPEGDEQFF. The CDR3 nucleotides read TGTGCCAGCAGCCAAGATCCCGAAGGGGATGAGCAGTTCTTC. The chain links TRBV4-2 to TRBJ2-1; the D gene is possibly TRBD1 (5 bases). This CDR3 is 14 amino acids long. V dropped 0 bases and J dropped 8 bases, with 11 bases sitting between them. Germline V lookup: CDR1 LGHNA, CDR2 YNFKEQ.

J is TRBJ2-2 and V is TRBV19; possibly TRBD1 for D (6 bases). The CDR3 spans 14 residues. V lost 8 bases to trimming and J lost 2 bases, with 12 bases between them. Germline lookup yields CDR1 LNHDA and CDR2 SQIVND (reference sequence). As DNA, the CDR3 is TGTGCCAGTTCATCACAGGGTAACACCGGGGAGCTGTTTTTT. Protein sequence: CASSSQGNTGELFF.

V and J are TRBV7-9 and TRBJ2-7; 11 bases agree with TRBD2. Germline CDR1 is SEHNR and CDR2 is FQNEAQ (reference sequence). The CDR3 covers 15 residues. The V segment lost 2 bases and the J segment 4 bases; nucleotides outside the gene matches: 4. CDR3 region: CASSLLLAGEYEQYF. Here the CDR3 DNA reads TGTGCCAGCAGCTTATTACTAGCGGGGGAGTACGAGCAGTACTTC. The full variable domain, its missing parts supplied by reference TRBV7-9 and TRBJ2-7, is DTGVSQNPRHKITKRGQNVTFRCDPISEHNRLYWYRQTLGQGPEFLTYFQNEAQLEKSRLLSDRFSAERPKGSFSTLEIQRTEQGDSAMYLCASSLLLAGEYEQYFGPGTRLTVT.

V is TRBV20-1 and J is TRBJ2-7; TRBD2 matches 7 bases. V was clipped by 5 bases and J by 9 bases; unmatched bases: 7. The CDR3 length is 11 residues. Germline V gene data show CDR1 as DFQATT and CDR2 as SNEGSKA (reference sequence). CDR3 amino acids: CSAWAGAAQYF. CDR3 sequence (DNA): TGCAGTGCTTGGGCGGGAGCGGCGCAGTACTTC.